This T cell receptor beta chain is drawn from a study of blood T cell repertoires in COVID-19. Study in general: Spain, Italy and the United States supplied samples that represented acute and convalescent COVID-19. Nucleic acid was either cDNA or gDNA, and it came from T cells, B-cell-depleted T cells, or PBMCs.

Authors' processing steps: The assay estimated nucleated cells by amplifying reference gene primers. Assay: immunoSEQ multiplex PCR; the TCRdb copy retains only in-frame clones and omits some. V and J calls and clone size are those listed in that table; D and trimming were worked out from the DNA. The sample contains approximately 240,000 clones, approximately 83% of which appear only once. This CDR3 spans 19 amino acids. Germline V lookup: CDR1 LGHDT, CDR2 YNNKEL (reference sequence). The J segment lost 3 bases and the V segment lost 2 bases, leaving 15 bases of the junction unmatched. The clonotype was recovered from a woman in her 30s who had recovered from COVID-19. The chain joins TRBV3-1 (or the pseudogene TRBV3-2) to TRBJ2-3, with 9 bases lining up with TRBD1. Input material: peripheral blood. CDR3 region: CASSQHGGDRVKGTDTQYF. CDR3 nucleotides: TGTGCCAGCAGCCAACATGGGGGGGACAGGGTCAAGGGGACAGATACGCAGTATTTT.